A single sample gave rise to the 9 T cell receptor beta chains below, sequenced in a study of PD-1 blockade in mismatch repair-deficient tumors (dated by TCRdb to 2016 to 2017). Receptor libraries were prepared by the immunoSEQ multiplex PCR assay. This is the immuneACCESS table as TCRdb keeps it, with only in-frame sequences that have V and J called. A part of the clones is gone; compared with another copy, unresolved V genes explain less than half, and the rest is unexplained. For this sample there are some 110,000 clones; 60% to 85% appear just once. The ten largest make up roughly 4.8% of the sample. The sample consisted of peripheral blood, taken about 60 weeks after starting pembrolizumab. Source of these receptors: an adult with mismatch repair-deficient cancer.

This clone showed up just once. The chain has TRBV4-1 and TRBJ1-2; D unclear. Trimming removed 9 bases from V and 4 bases from J, with 18 bases in between. Looked up from germline, CDR1 is MGHRA and CDR2 is YSYEKL. CDR3 length: 14 residues. The DNA for the CDR3 is TGCGCCAGTAATCCAGGCAACCAGCCCTATGGCTACACCTTC. Translated: CASNPGNQPYGYTF.

V gene TRBV2 combines with J gene TRBJ2-1; D not resolved. V was clipped by 4 bases and J by 6 bases, with 13 bases between them. The CDR3 is 14 amino acids. Germline loops: CDR1 SNHLY, CDR2 FYNNEI. Written as DNA, the CDR3 is TGTGCCAGCAGTGTGGTAGCTCTGGGCAATGAGCAGTTCTTC. Residues: CASSVVALGNEQFF.

This clone showed up just once. The rearrangement joins TRBV4-2 to TRBJ2-5; unclear D gene. With 1 base removed from V and 4 bases from J, the gap between germline ends came to 13 bases. This CDR3 region has 15 residues. Per germline, CDR1 LGHNA and CDR2 YNFKEQ. The CDR3 region is CASSQALSSAETQYF. Here the CDR3 DNA reads TGTGCCAGCAGCCAAGCCTTATCCAGTGCAGAGACCCAGTACTTC.

The chain joins TRBV4-1 to TRBJ2-3, with a possible D match to TRBD2 (7 bases). V gave up 3 bases and J gave up 0 bases, with 13 bases separating them. Germline V gene sequence: CDR1 MGHRA, CDR2 YSYEKL. CDR3 length equals 16 residues. This CDR3 is CASSQGGTRSTDTQYF. Written as DNA, the CDR3 is TGCGCCAGCAGCCAGGGGGGGACACGAAGCACAGATACGCAGTATTTT.

The rearrangement uses TRBV4-3 and TRBJ2-2, with unresolved D. V was shortened by 0 bases and J by 6 bases, with 5 bases between the two germline ends. Germline V gene lookup returns CDR1 LGHNA and CDR2 YSLEER. This CDR3 contains 13 residues. CDR3 sequence (DNA): TGCGCCAGCAGCCAAGATCTGGCCGGGGAGCTGTTTTTT. Translated, it gives CASSQDLAGELFF.

The chain employs TRBV5-5 and TRBJ1-5, with no clear D. Germline lookup yields CDR1 SGHKS and CDR2 YYEKEE (reference sequence). V was cut by 4 bases and J by 8 bases, with 16 bases left in between. The length of the CDR3 is 14 residues. CDR3 nucleotide sequence: TGTGCCAGCAGCCCATTAATGTACGGGGAGCCCCAGCATTTT. This gives the protein CASSPLMYGEPQHF.

CDR3 residues: CASRGTGYYNEQFF. CDR3 DNA: TGTGCCAGTAGAGGGACAGGATACTACAATGAGCAGTTCTTC. This chain connects TRBV19 to TRBJ2-1; 8 bases fit TRBD1. The CDR3 is 14 residues long. V trimming: 6 bases; J trimming: 3 bases; junction bases outside the gene matches: 4. Germline assignment: CDR1 LNHDA and CDR2 SQIVND (reference sequence).

V gene TRBV6-1 combines with J gene TRBJ1-4; D might be TRBD1 (5 bases). Deletions cut 2 bases from V and 7 bases from J, with 8 bases between. The CDR3 spans 13 residues. Germline assignment: CDR1 MNHNS and CDR2 SASEGT. Here the CDR3 DNA reads TGTGCCAGCAGTGAACCAGGGAGTGAAAAACTGTTTTTT. It encodes CASSEPGSEKLFF.

The CDR3 protein is CASSVSGGDTDTQYF. The CDR3 DNA follows: TGTGCCAGCAGCGTCTCGGGAGGGGACACAGATACGCAGTATTTT. This chain links TRBV2 with TRBJ2-3; 8 bases match TRBD2. CDR1 and CDR2 (germline): SNHLY, FYNNEI. The CDR3 consists of 15 residues. V lost 6 bases, J lost 2 bases, and 7 bases stayed unmatched.